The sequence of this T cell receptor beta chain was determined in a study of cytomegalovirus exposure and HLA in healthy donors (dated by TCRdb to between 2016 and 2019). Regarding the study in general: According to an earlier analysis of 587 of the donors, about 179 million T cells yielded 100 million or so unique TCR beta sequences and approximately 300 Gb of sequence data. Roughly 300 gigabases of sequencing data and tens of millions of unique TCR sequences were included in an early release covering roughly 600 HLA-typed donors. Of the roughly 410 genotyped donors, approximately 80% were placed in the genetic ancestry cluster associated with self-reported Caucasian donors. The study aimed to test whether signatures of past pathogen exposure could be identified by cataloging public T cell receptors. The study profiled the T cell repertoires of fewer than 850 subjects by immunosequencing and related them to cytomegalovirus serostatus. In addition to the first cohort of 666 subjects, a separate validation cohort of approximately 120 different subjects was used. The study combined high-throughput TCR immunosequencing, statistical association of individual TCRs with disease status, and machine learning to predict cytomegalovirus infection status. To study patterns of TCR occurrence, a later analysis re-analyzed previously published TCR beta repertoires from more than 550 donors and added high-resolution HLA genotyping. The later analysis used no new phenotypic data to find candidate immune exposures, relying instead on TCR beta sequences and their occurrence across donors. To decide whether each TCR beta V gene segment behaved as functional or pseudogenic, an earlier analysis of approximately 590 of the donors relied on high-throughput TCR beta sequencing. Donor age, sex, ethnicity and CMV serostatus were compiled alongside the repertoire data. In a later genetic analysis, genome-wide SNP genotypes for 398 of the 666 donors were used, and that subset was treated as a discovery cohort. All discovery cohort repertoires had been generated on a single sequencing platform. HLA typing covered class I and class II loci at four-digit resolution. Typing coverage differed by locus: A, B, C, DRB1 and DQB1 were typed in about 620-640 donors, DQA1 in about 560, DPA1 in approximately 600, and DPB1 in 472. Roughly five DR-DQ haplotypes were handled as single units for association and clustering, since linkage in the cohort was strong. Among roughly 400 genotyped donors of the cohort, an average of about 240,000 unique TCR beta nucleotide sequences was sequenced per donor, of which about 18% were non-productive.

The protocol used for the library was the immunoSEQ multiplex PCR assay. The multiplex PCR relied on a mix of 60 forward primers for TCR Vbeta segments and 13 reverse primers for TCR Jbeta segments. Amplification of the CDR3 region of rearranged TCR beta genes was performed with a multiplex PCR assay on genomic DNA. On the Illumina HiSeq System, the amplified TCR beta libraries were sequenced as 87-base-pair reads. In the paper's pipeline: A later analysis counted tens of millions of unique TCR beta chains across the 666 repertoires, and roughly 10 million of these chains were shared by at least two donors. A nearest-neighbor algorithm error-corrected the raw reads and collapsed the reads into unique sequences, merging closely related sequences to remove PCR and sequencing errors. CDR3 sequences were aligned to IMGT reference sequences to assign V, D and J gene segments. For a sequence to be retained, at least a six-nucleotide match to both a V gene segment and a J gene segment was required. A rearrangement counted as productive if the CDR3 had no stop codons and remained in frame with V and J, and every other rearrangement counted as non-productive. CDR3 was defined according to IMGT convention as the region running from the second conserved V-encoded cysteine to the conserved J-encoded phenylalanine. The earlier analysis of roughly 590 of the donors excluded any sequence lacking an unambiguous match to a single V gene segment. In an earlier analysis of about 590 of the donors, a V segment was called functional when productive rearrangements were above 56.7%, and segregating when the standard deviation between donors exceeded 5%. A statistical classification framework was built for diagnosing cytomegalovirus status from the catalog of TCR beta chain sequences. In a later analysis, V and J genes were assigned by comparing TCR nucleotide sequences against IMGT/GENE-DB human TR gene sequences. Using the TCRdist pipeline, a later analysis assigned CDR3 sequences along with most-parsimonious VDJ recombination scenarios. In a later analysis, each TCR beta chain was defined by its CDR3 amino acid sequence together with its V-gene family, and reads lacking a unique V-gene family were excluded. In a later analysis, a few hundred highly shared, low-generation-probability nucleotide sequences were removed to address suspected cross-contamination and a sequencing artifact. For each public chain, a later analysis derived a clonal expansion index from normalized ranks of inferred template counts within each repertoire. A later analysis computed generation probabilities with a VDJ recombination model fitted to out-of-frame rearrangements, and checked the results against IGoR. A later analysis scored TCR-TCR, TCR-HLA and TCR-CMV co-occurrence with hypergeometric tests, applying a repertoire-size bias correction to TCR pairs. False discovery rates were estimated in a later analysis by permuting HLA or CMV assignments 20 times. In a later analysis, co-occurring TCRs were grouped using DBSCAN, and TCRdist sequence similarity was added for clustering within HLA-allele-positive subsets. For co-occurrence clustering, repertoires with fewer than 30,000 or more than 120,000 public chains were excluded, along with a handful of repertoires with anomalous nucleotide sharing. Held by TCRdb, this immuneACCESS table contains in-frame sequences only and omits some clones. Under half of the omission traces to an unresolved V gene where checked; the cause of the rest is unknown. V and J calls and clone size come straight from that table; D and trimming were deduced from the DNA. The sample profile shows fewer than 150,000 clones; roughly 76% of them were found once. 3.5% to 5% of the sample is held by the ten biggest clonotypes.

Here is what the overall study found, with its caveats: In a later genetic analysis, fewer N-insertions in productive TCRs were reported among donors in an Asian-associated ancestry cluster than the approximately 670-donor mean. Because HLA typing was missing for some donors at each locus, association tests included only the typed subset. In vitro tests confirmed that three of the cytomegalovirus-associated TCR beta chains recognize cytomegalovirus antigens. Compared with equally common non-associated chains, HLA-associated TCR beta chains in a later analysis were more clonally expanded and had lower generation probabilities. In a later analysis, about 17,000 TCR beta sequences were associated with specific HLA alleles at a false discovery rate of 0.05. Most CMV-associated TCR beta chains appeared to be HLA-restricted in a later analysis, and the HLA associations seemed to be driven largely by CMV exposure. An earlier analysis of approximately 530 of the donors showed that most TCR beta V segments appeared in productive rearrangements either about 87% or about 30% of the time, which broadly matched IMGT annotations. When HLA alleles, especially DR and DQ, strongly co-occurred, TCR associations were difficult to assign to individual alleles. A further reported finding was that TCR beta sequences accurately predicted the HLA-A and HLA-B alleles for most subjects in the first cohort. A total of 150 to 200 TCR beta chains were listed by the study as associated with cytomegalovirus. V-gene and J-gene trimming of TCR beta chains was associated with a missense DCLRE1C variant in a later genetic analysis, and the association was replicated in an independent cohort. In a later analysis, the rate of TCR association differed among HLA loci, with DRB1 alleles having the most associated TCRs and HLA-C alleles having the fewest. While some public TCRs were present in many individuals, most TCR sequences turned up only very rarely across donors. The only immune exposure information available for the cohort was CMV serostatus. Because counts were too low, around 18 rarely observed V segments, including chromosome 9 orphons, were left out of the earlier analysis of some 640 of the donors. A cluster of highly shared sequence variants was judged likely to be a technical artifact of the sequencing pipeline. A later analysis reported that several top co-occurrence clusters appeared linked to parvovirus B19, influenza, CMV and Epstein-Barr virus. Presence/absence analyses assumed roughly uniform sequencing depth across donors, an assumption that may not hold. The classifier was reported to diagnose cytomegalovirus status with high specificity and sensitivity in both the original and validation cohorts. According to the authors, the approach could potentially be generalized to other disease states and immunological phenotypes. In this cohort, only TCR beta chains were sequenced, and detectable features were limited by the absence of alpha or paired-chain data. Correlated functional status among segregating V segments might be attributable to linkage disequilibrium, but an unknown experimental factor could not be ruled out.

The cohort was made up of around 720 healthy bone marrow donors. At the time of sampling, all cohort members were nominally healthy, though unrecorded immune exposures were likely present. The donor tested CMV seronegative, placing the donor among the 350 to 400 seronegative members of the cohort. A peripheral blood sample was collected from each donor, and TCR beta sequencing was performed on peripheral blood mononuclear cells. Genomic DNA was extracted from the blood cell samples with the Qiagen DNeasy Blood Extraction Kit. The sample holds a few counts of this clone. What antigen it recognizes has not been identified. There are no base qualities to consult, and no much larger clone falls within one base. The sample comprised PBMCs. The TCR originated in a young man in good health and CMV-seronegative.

The DNA sequence is TGTGCCAGCAGTTTACCCAGATTGAACACTGAAGCTTTCTTT. Its protein reads: CASSLPRLNTEAFF. The sequence is built from TRBV28 and TRBJ1-1; a confident D gene designation cannot be given. In the germline V gene, CDR1 corresponds to MDHEN and CDR2 to SYDVKM. From the cysteine through the phenylalanine, the CDR3 covers 14 amino acids. Just the 42-base CDR3 DNA is kept, in frame starting at base 1. V is shortened by 2 bases, J by 0 bases, and the region joining them spans 7 bases. With all but the CDR3 taken from the reference TRBV28 and TRBJ1-1 genes, the full variable domain is: DVKVTQSSRYLVKRTGEKVFLECVQDMDHENMFWYRQDPGLGLRLIYFSYDVKMKEKGDIPEGYSVSREKKERFSLILESASTNQTSMYLCASSLPRLNTEAFFGQGTRLTVV.